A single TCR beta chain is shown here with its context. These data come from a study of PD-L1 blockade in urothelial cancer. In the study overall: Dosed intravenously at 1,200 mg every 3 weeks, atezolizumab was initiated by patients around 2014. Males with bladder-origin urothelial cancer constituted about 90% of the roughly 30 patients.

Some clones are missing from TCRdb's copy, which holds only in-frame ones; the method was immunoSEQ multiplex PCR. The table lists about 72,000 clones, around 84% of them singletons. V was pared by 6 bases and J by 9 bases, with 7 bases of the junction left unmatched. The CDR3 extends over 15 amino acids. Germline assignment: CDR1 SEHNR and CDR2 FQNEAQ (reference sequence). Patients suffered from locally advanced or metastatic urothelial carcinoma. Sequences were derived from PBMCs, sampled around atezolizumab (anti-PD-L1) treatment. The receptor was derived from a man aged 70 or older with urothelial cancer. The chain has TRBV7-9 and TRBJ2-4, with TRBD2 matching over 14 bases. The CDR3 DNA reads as TGTGCCAGCAGTCCGGGACTAGCGGGAGAGGGCATTCAGTACTTC. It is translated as CASSPGLAGEGIQYF.